This TCR beta chain is from a study of OX40 agonist ivuxolimab in advanced cancers. Regarding the study as a whole: Dose levels from 0.1 to 3.0 mg/kg saw CD4+ and CD8+ blood T cells expand clonally by week 6.

As regards this clone: Its antigen is undetermined.

The V end lost 3 bases, the J end lost 3 bases, and 12 bases lay between the germline ends. Germline loops: CDR1 KGHSH, CDR2 LQKENI. The CDR3 is 14 residues long. The protocol was immunoSEQ multiplex PCR, while the TCRdb copy is restricted to in-frame clones and leaves out a portion. The table has under 140,000 clones, 89% seen once; the top ten hold approximately 0.29%. The clonotype originates from an adult with an advanced solid tumor such as melanoma, head and neck, liver or kidney cancer. V gene TRBV18 combines with J gene TRBJ2-7; D is undetermined. The sequenced sample was CD4+ or CD8+ T cells sorted from blood, obtained in a trial of the OX40 agonist ivuxolimab. The CDR3 sequence is CASSPRGANYEQYF. CDR3 coding DNA: TGTGCCAGCTCACCGAGAGGAGCCAACTACGAGCAGTACTTC.